These 27 T cell receptor beta chains originate from one sample sequenced in a study of a mutant IDH1 vaccine in newly diagnosed glioma. Stated time point: week 11, during vaccination. Every single dose of the vaccine, 300 ug of mutant IDH1 20-mer peptide, came with topical imiquimod. Some clones are missing from TCRdb's copy, which holds only in-frame ones; the method was immunoSEQ multiplex PCR. Of around 65,000 clones in the sample, about 80% were seen once. These receptors' antigens are unknown. Source: PBMCs, taken from a glioma patient whose treatment included an IDH1 peptide vaccine. The source is a man between 50 and 59 years old with glioma.

This clone was observed a handful of times. V usage is TRBV19 and J usage is TRBJ1-5; D remains ambiguous. Trimming pared 7 bases from V and 3 bases from J, leaving 7 bases between. CDR1 and CDR2 from the germline V gene are LNHDA and SQIVND (reference sequence). CDR3 size: 12 residues. DNA for the CDR3: TGTGCCAGTACCTTCCACAATCAGCCCCAGCATTTT. Its protein is CASTFHNQPQHF.

The sample holds a few counts of this clone. This chain uses TRBV5-5 with TRBJ1-1, with unresolved D. Germline V gives CDR1 SGHKS, CDR2 YYEKEE (reference sequence). The CDR3 is made up of 14 amino acids. The ends were cut back, 0 bases at V and 1 base at J, with 7 bases in the middle. The CDR3 spells CASSLVSANTEAFF. DNA for the CDR3: TGTGCCAGCAGCTTGGTTTCAGCGAACACTGAAGCTTTCTTT.

The rearrangement links TRBV7-9 to TRBJ2-5; TRBD1 matches at 10 bases. Trimming removed 2 bases from V and 4 bases from J; junction bases left unmatched: 7. The CDR3 runs to 16 residues. Germline V gene data show CDR1 as SEHNR and CDR2 as FQNEAQ (reference sequence). CDR3 DNA sequence: TGTGCCAGCAGCTTAATCGGGACAGGGGTGGGAGAGACCCAGTACTTC. Translation gives CASSLIGTGVGETQYF.

This rearrangement joins TRBV20-1 to TRBJ2-3, with a possible D match to TRBD2 (5 bases). There are 11 residues in the CDR3. In germline, CDR1 is DFQATT, CDR2 SNEGSKA (reference sequence). V shed 8 bases and J shed 5 bases, with 11 bases lying between them. The CDR3 protein is CSSGKRDTQYF. The CDR3, as DNA: TGCAGTAGCGGCAAACGAGATACGCAGTATTTT.

The V and J genes are TRBV10-3 and TRBJ2-1; possible D gene TRBD2, 6 bases. V shed 4 bases and J shed 5 bases, with 12 bases lying between them. CDR1 and CDR2 from the germline V gene are ENHRY and SYGVKD. The CDR3 sequence is 14 residues long. CDR3 sequence: CAISGGLDNNEQFF. In DNA form, the CDR3 reads TGTGCCATCAGTGGGGGACTGGATAACAATGAGCAGTTCTTC.

The rearrangement joins TRBV29-1 to TRBJ2-5; D possibly matches TRBD1 or TRBD2 (6 bases each). This CDR3 is 13 amino acids long. Trimming left V 5 bases short and J 7 bases short, with 17 bases between. The germline V gene encodes CDR1 SQVTM and CDR2 ANQGSEA. The CDR3 reads CSVKGDSLVTQYF. DNA for the CDR3: TGCAGCGTTAAGGGGGACTCCTTGGTGACCCAGTACTTC.

The chain has TRBV2 and TRBJ2-3, with 7 positions matching TRBD2. Germline V gene data show CDR1 as SNHLY and CDR2 as FYNNEI. The CDR3 contains 14 residues. Trimming cost V 5 bases and J 4 bases; bases outside gene matches: 6. CDR3 sequence: CASSWRGRPDTQYF. The DNA of the CDR3 is TGTGCCAGCAGTTGGCGCGGGAGACCAGATACGCAGTATTTT.

This clone came up once. This sequence joins TRBV6-6 and TRBJ2-3; 10 positions agree with TRBD1. The V gene end was trimmed by 8 bases and the J gene end by 3 bases; junction bases not matched to a gene: 8. The CDR3 has 15 residues. The germline V gene has CDR1 MNHNY and CDR2 SVGAGI (reference sequence). CDR3 residues: CASSPGQGVTDTQYF. The CDR3 DNA reads as TGTGCCAGCTCCCCCGGACAGGGGGTGACAGATACGCAGTATTTT.

This clone occurred a few times. J is TRBJ1-5 and V is TRBV4-1; D ambiguous. V was pared by 0 bases and J by 3 bases, with 15 bases between. This CDR3 region has 17 residues. Germline V gene sequence: CDR1 MGHRA, CDR2 YSYEKL. The CDR3 region has the DNA TGCGCCAGCAGCCAAGACTCGGCAGGCCAGTTCAATCAGCCCCAGCATTTT. Translation gives CASSQDSAGQFNQPQHF.

This clone has just a few counts. This rearrangement joins TRBV5-6 to TRBJ2-3; D unresolved. Germline V gene lookup returns CDR1 SGHDT and CDR2 YYEEEE. The CDR3 consists of 17 residues. V lost 4 bases to trimming and J lost 2 bases, with 20 bases between them. CDR3 nucleotide sequence: TGTGCCAGCAGCACCCGGATGGGCTTAAGGATCACAGATACGCAGTATTTT. Translation: CASSTRMGLRITDTQYF.

The rearrangement uses TRBV5-4 and TRBJ2-7; D possibly uses TRBD1 or TRBD2 (5 bases each). V dropped 4 bases and J dropped 4 bases, with 21 bases sitting between them. Germline-derived CDR1 and CDR2 are SGHNT and YYREEE (reference sequence). This CDR3 spans 16 amino acids. The CDR3 here is CASSPGPREGEYEQYF. As DNA, the CDR3 is TGTGCCAGCAGCCCGGGACCCCGAGAGGGAGAATACGAGCAGTACTTC. Together with reference TRBV5-4 and TRBJ2-7, the CDR3 gives the full variable domain: ETGVTQSPTHLIKTRGQQVTLRCSSQSGHNTVSWYQQALGQGPQFIFQYYREEENGRGNFPPRFSGLQFPNYSSELNVNALELDDSALYLCASSPGPREGEYEQYFGPGTRLTVT.

This rearrangement joins TRBV4-1 to TRBJ1-2, with D perhaps matching TRBD1 (6 bases). Deletions cut 4 bases from V and 1 base from J, with 19 bases between. This CDR3 comprises 17 residues. The germline CDR1 and CDR2 sequences are MGHRA and YSYEKL. CDR3 bases: TGCGCCAGCAGCCGGGGGTTCCTCTCACAGGGTAACTATGGCTACACCTTC. This encodes CASSRGFLSQGNYGYTF.

The genes are TRBV6-5 and TRBJ2-7; TRBD2 matches 13 bases. The CDR3 spans 13 residues. The V gene's germline CDR1 is MNHEY and CDR2 SVGAGI. With 6 bases clipped from V and 4 bases from J, the junction kept 0 bases outside the gene matches. As DNA, the CDR3 is TGTGCCAGCAGACTAGCGGGAGGGTACGAGCAGTACTTC. It specifies CASRLAGGYEQYF.

In DNA form, the CDR3 reads TGTGCCAGCAGGAACCGGGACAGGGCCCATGAAGCTTTCTTT. It is translated as CASRNRDRAHEAFF. The genes are TRBV6-6 and TRBJ1-1; 9 nucleotides line up with TRBD1. This CDR3 contains 14 residues. Germline V gene lookup returns CDR1 MNHNY and CDR2 SVGAGI (reference sequence). V lost 6 bases and J lost 7; bases outside the gene matches: 9.

This clone has only one observation. The chain links TRBV7-8 to TRBJ2-5; a weak D match, TRBD2 (6 bases). The CDR3 has 16 amino acids. From germline, CDR1 is SGHVS and CDR2 FQNEAQ. V shed 6 bases and J shed 2 bases, with 19 bases lying between them. DNA for the CDR3: TGTGCCAGCAGTCCCCTGGGGGGACGAAGTCAAGAGACCCAGTACTTC. Protein product: CASSPLGGRSQETQYF.

The rearrangement joins TRBV19 to TRBJ1-1, with TRBD1 identical over 8 bases. Germline V gene sequence: CDR1 LNHDA, CDR2 SQIVND (reference sequence). This CDR3 region has 20 residues. Unmatched junction bases numbered 17, after V lost 1 base and J lost 1 base. This CDR3 is CASSIASRDRTVATNTEAFF. CDR3 DNA sequence: TGTGCCAGTAGTATAGCTTCTCGGGACAGGACGGTTGCAACGAACACTGAAGCTTTCTTT.

The chain is built from TRBV28 and TRBJ2-1; 9 nucleotides match TRBD2. The germline CDR1 and CDR2 sequences are MDHEN and SYDVKM. J gave up 12 bases and V 6 bases, and 12 bases lay outside the gene matches. The CDR3 totals 14 residues. The CDR3 sequence is CASSQRGVRSGQFF. The CDR3 DNA reads TGTGCCAGCAGCCAGCGGGGGGTCCGTAGTGGGCAGTTCTTC.

V and J are TRBV5-1 and TRBJ2-5, with 7 nucleotides matching TRBD1. The ends lost 4 bases at V and 4 bases at J; junction bases unmatched: 10. The CDR3 spans 15 residues. Looked up from germline, CDR1 is SGHRS and CDR2 is YFSETQ. The CDR3 nucleotides read TGCGCCAGCAGCCTCCGCCGGGACAGTGCAGAGACCCAGTACTTC. It yields the protein CASSLRRDSAETQYF.

This clone has a single count. The J gene is TRBJ1-4, the V gene TRBV6-1, with a possible D match to TRBD1 (5 bases). The CDR3 sequence is 15 residues long. V was clipped by 3 bases and J by 5 bases, with 13 bases between them. Looked up from germline, CDR1 is MNHNS and CDR2 is SASEGT. This CDR3 reads CASSDGGRRNEKLFF. The CDR3 DNA follows: TGTGCCAGCAGTGATGGGGGACGGCGGAATGAAAAACTGTTTTTT.

The CDR3 loop reads CASSVSPGPAEKLFF. CDR3 in DNA: TGTGCCAGCAGCGTATCCCCAGGGCCTGCTGAAAAACTGTTTTTT. This chain uses TRBV9 with TRBJ1-4, with D possibly being TRBD1 (5 bases). Germline V gene lookup returns CDR1 SGDLS and CDR2 YYNGEE. V was pared by 1 base and J by 7 bases, with 14 bases between. This CDR3 is built from 15 residues.

V is TRBV9 and J is TRBJ2-5, with D unresolved. V shed 2 bases and J shed 4 bases, with 18 bases lying between them. Germline V gene lookup returns CDR1 SGDLS and CDR2 YYNGEE. There are 16 residues in the CDR3. The CDR3 nucleotides are TGTGCCAGCAGCGTCGGGTCAACCCCCAAGGGAGAGACCCAGTACTTC. It encodes CASSVGSTPKGETQYF.

The chain is built from TRBV2 and TRBJ1-5; D remains ambiguous. This CDR3 spans 12 amino acids. Trimming took off 5 bases at V and 8 bases at J, with 10 bases between the two ends. Germline-derived CDR1 and CDR2 are SNHLY and FYNNEI. DNA of the CDR3: TGTGCCAGCAGTCGGTTGACAAAGCCCCAGCATTTT. Residues: CASSRLTKPQHF.

The chain links TRBV6-1 to TRBJ1-1, with a tentative D call TRBD1 (5 bases). In germline, CDR1 is MNHNS, CDR2 SASEGT. This CDR3 has 14 amino acids. The germline V and J ends were trimmed by 2 bases and 4 bases, with 11 bases remaining between them. CDR3 in DNA: TGTGCCAGCAGTGAAAGGGGTAGCGCCACTGAAGCTTTCTTT. Translation gives CASSERGSATEAFF.

This clone occurred a few times. The J gene is TRBJ1-5, the V gene TRBV19; D uncertain. Trimming stripped 8 bases from V and 5 bases from J, with 4 bases between. Looked up from germline, CDR1 is LNHDA and CDR2 is SQIVND (reference sequence). The CDR3 runs 10 residues. For the CDR3, the DNA is TGTGCCAGTGGCTATCAGCCCCAGCATTTT. This codes for CASGYQPQHF. Variable domain in full (rest from reference TRBV19 and TRBJ1-5): DGGITQSPKYLFRKEGQNVTLSCEQNLNHDAMYWYRQDPGQGLRLIYYSQIVNDFQKGDIAEGYSVSREKKESFPLTVTSAQKNPTAFYLCASGYQPQHFGDGTRLSIL.

The chain carries TRBV5-6 and TRBJ2-7; possibly TRBD2 for D (5 bases). Deletions cut 4 bases from V and 4 bases from J, with 18 bases between. Per the germline V gene, CDR1 is SGHDT and CDR2 is YYEEEE. This CDR3 spans 15 amino acids. For the CDR3, the DNA is TGTGCCAGCAGCCCCCCGAGGGCTCTCCCTTACGAGCAGTACTTC. Residues: CASSPPRALPYEQYF.

The rearrangement links TRBV6-9 to TRBJ1-1; D gene unclear. The germline V gene has CDR1 MNHGY and CDR2 SVAAGI. This CDR3 is built from 14 residues. The germline V and J ends were trimmed by 10 bases and 5 bases, with 20 bases remaining between them. The CDR3 loop reads CATGVHPIGTEAFF. CDR3 in DNA: TGTGCCACTGGAGTCCACCCAATTGGGACTGAAGCTTTCTTT.

V gene TRBV4-1 combines with J gene TRBJ2-7, with a possible D match to TRBD2 (6 bases). This CDR3 is 13 amino acids long. V lost 4 bases to trimming and J lost 6 bases, with 13 bases between them. Germline values: CDR1 MGHRA, CDR2 YSYEKL. The CDR3 region has the DNA TGCGCCAGCAGCCCTAGATCGGAGGGCGAGCAGTACTTC. It is translated as CASSPRSEGEQYF.